A selection of T cell receptor beta chains follows, all from one sample in a study of cytomegalovirus exposure and HLA in healthy donors. The repertoire was sequenced with immunoSEQ multiplex PCR; TCRdb's copy has only in-frame clones and lacks some. Seen here are 140,000 to 150,000 clones, more than 60% observed once, and the top ten hold about 13%. Sequencing was performed on PBMCs. These receptors all stem from a man in his forties in good health and CMV-seropositive. Both conserved end residues are part of each CDR3. D genes are given only for firm matches. Size is stated for part of the rows, as once, few or many counts, or as a class when the clone is expanded.

d_gene: TRBD1
v_gene: TRBV27
j_gene: TRBJ2-7
abundance: -
CDR3aa: CASRLGSLASGGYEQYF
CDR3nt: TGTGCCAGCAGACTAGGTTCCTTAGCCTCAGGGGGCTACGAGCAGTACTTC

d_gene: -
v_gene: TRBV7-9
j_gene: TRBJ2-1
abundance: -
CDR3aa: CATLLLLSGTYNEQFF
CDR3nt: TGTGCCACCCTACTTCTTCTTAGCGGAACCTACAATGAGCAGTTCTTC

d_gene: -
v_gene: TRBV2
j_gene: TRBJ1-1
abundance: -
CDR3aa: CASKTDEAFF
CDR3nt: TGTGCCAGCAAGACAGATGAAGCTTTCTTT

d_gene: -
v_gene: TRBV7-2
j_gene: TRBJ2-6
abundance: -
CDR3aa: CASSPGGANVLTF
CDR3nt: TGTGCCAGCAGCCCGGGGGGGGCCAACGTCCTGACTTTC

d_gene: TRBD2
v_gene: TRBV15
j_gene: TRBJ2-1
abundance: -
CDR3aa: CATRFGLGTYNEQFF
CDR3nt: TGTGCCACCAGGTTCGGACTAGGCACCTACAATGAGCAGTTCTTC

d_gene: -
v_gene: TRBV6-1
j_gene: TRBJ2-1
abundance: -
CDR3aa: CASSEGRSSSYNEQFF
CDR3nt: TGTGCCAGCAGTGAGGGGCGGTCGAGCTCCTACAATGAGCAGTTCTTC

d_gene: -
v_gene: TRBV7-2
j_gene: TRBJ1-5
abundance: -
CDR3aa: CASSSQNQPQHF
CDR3nt: TGTGCCAGCAGCTCCCAAAATCAGCCCCAGCATTTT

d_gene: TRBD1
v_gene: TRBV27
j_gene: TRBJ2-1
abundance: once
CDR3aa: CASSLGQGASEQFF
CDR3nt: TGTGCCAGCAGTTTGGGACAGGGGGCTTCCGAGCAGTTCTTC

d_gene: -
v_gene: TRBV11-3
j_gene: TRBJ2-1
abundance: -
CDR3aa: CASSLAGEDEQFF
CDR3nt: TGTGCCAGCAGCTTAGCGGGGGAGGATGAGCAGTTCTTC

d_gene: TRBD2
v_gene: TRBV5-1
j_gene: TRBJ2-3
abundance: -
CDR3aa: CASSPRTRDTDTQYF
CDR3nt: TGCGCCAGCAGCCCCCGGACTAGAGACACAGATACGCAGTATTTT

d_gene: -
v_gene: TRBV5-4
j_gene: TRBJ2-7
abundance: -
CDR3aa: CASSSTTRSYEQYF
CDR3nt: TGTGCCAGCAGCTCTACGACTCGGTCCTACGAGCAGTACTTC

d_gene: -
v_gene: TRBV7-2
j_gene: TRBJ2-1
abundance: -
CDR3aa: CASSLQGRVYNEQFF
CDR3nt: TGTGCCAGCAGCTTACAAGGGAGAGTGTACAATGAGCAGTTCTTC

d_gene: -
v_gene: TRBV7-6
j_gene: TRBJ2-2
abundance: -
CDR3aa: CASSLSSSNTGELFF
CDR3nt: TGTGCCAGCAGCCTATCTTCGTCGAACACCGGGGAGCTGTTTTTT

d_gene: -
v_gene: TRBV6-6
j_gene: TRBJ2-3
abundance: -
CDR3aa: CASSGLFPGPTDTQYF
CDR3nt: TGTGCCAGCAGTGGACTTTTTCCAGGACCCACAGATACGCAGTATTTT

d_gene: TRBD2
v_gene: TRBV6-5
j_gene: TRBJ2-1
abundance: -
CDR3aa: CASGNGGLAGNEQFF
CDR3nt: TGTGCCAGCGGAAACGGGGGACTAGCGGGCAATGAGCAGTTCTTC

d_gene: -
v_gene: TRBV5-8
j_gene: TRBJ2-7
abundance: -
CDR3aa: CASSLAAGGDYEQYF
CDR3nt: TGTGCCAGCAGCTTGGCCGCCGGGGGAGACTACGAGCAGTACTTC

d_gene: -
v_gene: TRBV5-1
j_gene: TRBJ2-7
abundance: -
CDR3aa: CASSLVGGAGEYF
CDR3nt: TGCGCCAGCAGCTTGGTGGGTGGGGCTGGGGAGTACTTC

d_gene: TRBD1
v_gene: TRBV29-1
j_gene: TRBJ2-5
abundance: -
CDR3aa: CSSGQGAEETQYF
CDR3nt: TGCAGCAGCGGTCAGGGGGCTGAAGAGACCCAGTACTTC

d_gene: -
v_gene: TRBV2
j_gene: TRBJ2-1
abundance: -
CDR3aa: CASKRQVARNEQFF
CDR3nt: TGTGCCAGCAAAAGACAGGTGGCTAGGAATGAGCAGTTCTTC

d_gene: TRBD2
v_gene: TRBV10-3
j_gene: TRBJ2-1
abundance: -
CDR3aa: CAISRASGNNEQFF
CDR3nt: TGTGCCATCAGTCGGGCTAGCGGCAACAATGAGCAGTTCTTC

d_gene: TRBD1
v_gene: TRBV25-1
j_gene: TRBJ2-1
abundance: -
CDR3aa: CASSRQQGVADNEQFF
CDR3nt: TGTGCCAGCAGTAGGCAACAGGGGGTGGCGGACAATGAGCAGTTCTTC

d_gene: -
v_gene: TRBV7-3
j_gene: TRBJ2-2
abundance: -
CDR3aa: CASSIQGRDTGELFF
CDR3nt: TGTGCCAGCAGCATACAGGGACGGGACACCGGGGAGCTGTTTTTT

d_gene: TRBD2
v_gene: TRBV29-1
j_gene: TRBJ2-7
abundance: -
CDR3aa: CSVRGTSGSYEQYF
CDR3nt: TGCAGCGTTAGAGGGACTAGCGGGAGCTACGAGCAGTACTTC

d_gene: TRBD1
v_gene: TRBV19
j_gene: TRBJ2-6
abundance: -
CDR3aa: CASTRDRLSGANGLTF
CDR3nt: TGTGCCAGTACCCGGGACAGGCTCTCTGGGGCCAACGGCCTGACTTTC